This is a list of T cell receptor beta chains from one sample in a study of vaccination and CD4 T cells after COVID-19. Their cognate antigens are unknown. In TCRdb, the PCR reads were re-called with MiXCR into one record per CDR3 protein. Altogether around 8,000 distinct CDR3 sequences are present, around 40% being singletons, with the ten largest covering approximately 15%. Sequencing used CD4+ T cells from blood, cultured in vitro. These receptors all come from a human donor in good health. CDR3s include the opening cysteine and the closing phenylalanine or tryptophan. The order of the fields is D gene, V gene, J gene, clone size, CDR3 DNA, CDR3 protein. A D gene is named only where the DNA matches it firmly. Some rows have no size entry. The others give once, few or many, or a class for an expanded clone.

d_call: NA; v_call: TRBV7-9; j_call: TRBJ2-3; clone_size: few; cdr3_nt: TGTGCCAGCATCCTCGGGCCCACTACCTCCACAGATACGCAGTATTTT; cdr3_aa: CASILGPTTSTDTQYF
d_call: NA; v_call: TRBV11-2; j_call: TRBJ2-3; clone_size: NA; cdr3_nt: TGTGCCAGCAGCTTTCCAGTTACAGATACGCAGTATTTT; cdr3_aa: CASSFPVTDTQYF
d_call: NA; v_call: TRBV5-1; j_call: TRBJ2-6; clone_size: NA; cdr3_nt: TGCGCCAGCAGCTTGGGTACGTTGAGCTCTGGGGCCAACGTCCTGACTTTC; cdr3_aa: CASSLGTLSSGANVLTF
d_call: NA; v_call: TRBV20-1; j_call: TRBJ1-2; clone_size: few; cdr3_nt: TGCAGTGCTAGAGGGCGGGACTACACCTTC; cdr3_aa: CSARGRDYTF
d_call: NA; v_call: TRBV11-2; j_call: TRBJ2-3; clone_size: NA; cdr3_nt: TGTGCCAGCAGCTTAGATCGCGATACGCAGTATTTT; cdr3_aa: CASSLDRDTQYF
d_call: TRBD1; v_call: TRBV20-1; j_call: TRBJ1-1; clone_size: few; cdr3_nt: TGCAGTGCTAGACCCAACCGGGACAGGGGGCCTGGTAACTGGAATACCTTT; cdr3_aa: CSARPNRDRGPGNWNTF
d_call: NA; v_call: TRBV19; j_call: TRBJ1-1; clone_size: NA; cdr3_nt: TGTGCCAGTAGCCGAACACCTCCAGGGGATGCATTAGGGTACACTGAAGCTTTCTTT; cdr3_aa: CASSRTPPGDALGYTEAFF
d_call: NA; v_call: TRBV12-3/TRBV12-4; j_call: TRBJ2-1; clone_size: NA; cdr3_nt: TGTGCCAGCAGTCCCGGTAGGAATGAGCAGTTCTTC; cdr3_aa: CASSPGRNEQFF
d_call: NA; v_call: TRBV6-1; j_call: TRBJ1-5; clone_size: few; cdr3_nt: TGTGCCAGCCGTAGGGACTATAGCAATCAGCCCCAGCATTTT; cdr3_aa: CASRRDYSNQPQHF
d_call: NA; v_call: TRBV11-1; j_call: TRBJ1-1; clone_size: NA; cdr3_nt: TGTGCCAGCAGCGGAGACAGTGATGAAGCTTTCTTT; cdr3_aa: CASSGDSDEAFF
d_call: NA; v_call: TRBV20-1; j_call: TRBJ2-7; clone_size: NA; cdr3_nt: TGCAGTGCTAGAAGTACAAGACAGACCTACGAGCAGTACTTC; cdr3_aa: CSARSTRQTYEQYF
d_call: TRBD2; v_call: TRBV11-2; j_call: TRBJ2-3; clone_size: NA; cdr3_nt: TGTGCCAGCGGAGACCTAGCGGGGGGCACAGATACGCAGTATTTT; cdr3_aa: CASGDLAGGTDTQYF
d_call: NA; v_call: TRBV27; j_call: TRBJ1-1; clone_size: NA; cdr3_nt: TGTGCCAGCAGTTTAGGGACAAGGAACACTGAAGCTTTCTTT; cdr3_aa: CASSLGTRNTEAFF
d_call: TRBD2; v_call: TRBV20-1; j_call: TRBJ2-1; clone_size: NA; cdr3_nt: TGCAGTGCTAGGGGACTAGCGGCTAGCTCCTACAATGAGCAGTTCTTC; cdr3_aa: CSARGLAASSYNEQFF
d_call: TRBD1; v_call: TRBV27; j_call: TRBJ1-2; clone_size: NA; cdr3_nt: TGTGCCAGCAGTTTATCCAGGACAGGAACCGACCGGAGGTATGGCTACACCTTC; cdr3_aa: CASSLSRTGTDRRYGYTF
d_call: NA; v_call: TRBV5-1; j_call: TRBJ1-6; clone_size: few; cdr3_nt: TGCGCCAGCAGCCCCGCGACCCTTACTGACTTCTATAATTCACCCCTCCACTTT; cdr3_aa: CASSPATLTDFYNSPLHF
d_call: TRBD1; v_call: TRBV7-9; j_call: TRBJ2-7; clone_size: NA; cdr3_nt: TGTGCCAGCAGCCACCGGGACAGGGCTTACGAGCAGTACTTC; cdr3_aa: CASSHRDRAYEQYF
d_call: NA; v_call: TRBV9; j_call: TRBJ2-7; clone_size: few; cdr3_nt: TGTGCCAGCAGCGTAACCTGGCAGGCTTACGAGCAGTACTTC; cdr3_aa: CASSVTWQAYEQYF
d_call: NA; v_call: TRBV10-3; j_call: TRBJ2-4; clone_size: NA; cdr3_nt: TGTGCCATCAGTGATCCGGGTCGGGGAAACATTCAGTACTTC; cdr3_aa: CAISDPGRGNIQYF
d_call: NA; v_call: TRBV5-1; j_call: TRBJ1-1; clone_size: NA; cdr3_nt: TGCGCCAGCAGCTTTTGGTCGGGCCGAGAAGCTTTCTTT; cdr3_aa: CASSFWSGREAFF
d_call: NA; v_call: TRBV19; j_call: TRBJ1-2; clone_size: NA; cdr3_nt: TGTGCCAGTAGTATACGGGGCTATGGCTACACCTTC; cdr3_aa: CASSIRGYGYTF
d_call: NA; v_call: TRBV19; j_call: TRBJ2-5; clone_size: few; cdr3_nt: TGTGCCAGTAGTTCACAGGGATCGGAGACCCAGTACTTC; cdr3_aa: CASSSQGSETQYF
d_call: TRBD1; v_call: TRBV19; j_call: TRBJ1-2; clone_size: NA; cdr3_nt: TGTGCCAGTAGTATAGTAGGGGGCGCTCTCTTCTATGGCTACACCTTC; cdr3_aa: CASSIVGGALFYGYTF
d_call: TRBD1; v_call: TRBV7-9; j_call: TRBJ1-4; clone_size: few; cdr3_nt: TGTGCCAGCAGCCGCCCAACAGGGGTAGCAGGTGAAAAACTGTTTTTT; cdr3_aa: CASSRPTGVAGEKLFF
d_call: NA; v_call: TRBV6-1; j_call: TRBJ1-6; clone_size: NA; cdr3_nt: TGTGCCAGCAAACTCAGCAAGATTGATTCACCCCTCCACTTT; cdr3_aa: CASKLSKIDSPLHF
d_call: NA; v_call: TRBV20-1; j_call: TRBJ2-7; clone_size: NA; cdr3_nt: TGCAGTGCCGCCGGTCGTAGTTACGAGCAGTACTTC; cdr3_aa: CSAAGRSYEQYF
d_call: NA; v_call: TRBV2; j_call: TRBJ1-2; clone_size: NA; cdr3_nt: TGTGCCAGCAGTGATGGCTCCTCCGGCTACACCTTC; cdr3_aa: CASSDGSSGYTF
d_call: TRBD1; v_call: TRBV7-8; j_call: TRBJ2-7; clone_size: NA; cdr3_nt: TGTGCCAGCAGCCCGACAGGGCTCTACGAGCAGTACTTC; cdr3_aa: CASSPTGLYEQYF
d_call: NA; v_call: TRBV6-1; j_call: TRBJ2-3; clone_size: NA; cdr3_nt: TGTGCCAGCAGGTGGTGGGGGGGCACAGATACGCAGTATTTT; cdr3_aa: CASRWWGGTDTQYF
d_call: NA; v_call: TRBV6-1; j_call: TRBJ1-2; clone_size: NA; cdr3_nt: TGTGCCAGCAGTGAAGACCCTACTAGAGGCTACACCTTC; cdr3_aa: CASSEDPTRGYTF
d_call: NA; v_call: TRBV20-1; j_call: TRBJ2-7; clone_size: NA; cdr3_nt: TGCAGTGCTAGAGAGGAGGGGGGGGGCCTATCCTACGAGCAGTACTTC; cdr3_aa: CSAREEGGGLSYEQYF
d_call: NA; v_call: TRBV5-1; j_call: TRBJ2-2; clone_size: NA; cdr3_nt: TGCGCCAGCAGCCTCCATCCTGTGGGGAACACCGGGGAGCTGTTTTTT; cdr3_aa: CASSLHPVGNTGELFF
d_call: NA; v_call: TRBV9; j_call: TRBJ2-2; clone_size: few; cdr3_nt: TGTGCCAGCAGCGTAGGGACAGTCAACACCGGGGAGCTGTTTTTT; cdr3_aa: CASSVGTVNTGELFF
d_call: NA; v_call: TRBV20-1; j_call: TRBJ1-5; clone_size: NA; cdr3_nt: TGCAGTGCACCCCCAGCCACTCTAAATCAGCCCCAGCATTTT; cdr3_aa: CSAPPATLNQPQHF
d_call: TRBD1; v_call: TRBV19; j_call: TRBJ2-7; clone_size: NA; cdr3_nt: TGTGCCAGTAGTATTGACAGGGGGAATTCCTACGAGCAGTACTTC; cdr3_aa: CASSIDRGNSYEQYF
d_call: TRBD1; v_call: TRBV29-1; j_call: TRBJ2-7; clone_size: NA; cdr3_nt: TGCAGCGTTCCTGGGACAGGGGGTTTGAGGGAGCAGTACTTC; cdr3_aa: CSVPGTGGLREQYF
d_call: NA; v_call: TRBV12-3/TRBV12-4; j_call: TRBJ2-5; clone_size: NA; cdr3_nt: TGTGCCAGCAGTTTAGCGCTTGATCGGGGAGAGACCCAGTACTTC; cdr3_aa: CASSLALDRGETQYF
d_call: TRBD2; v_call: TRBV11-1; j_call: TRBJ2-1; clone_size: NA; cdr3_nt: TGTGCCAGCAGCTTTCCTCGGGGGGGGGGATACAATGAGCAGTTCTTC; cdr3_aa: CASSFPRGGGYNEQFF
d_call: NA; v_call: TRBV20-1; j_call: TRBJ1-2; clone_size: few; cdr3_nt: TGCAGTGCCACTTCAAACCGAGGTGATGGCTACACCTTC; cdr3_aa: CSATSNRGDGYTF
d_call: NA; v_call: TRBV19; j_call: TRBJ2-3; clone_size: NA; cdr3_nt: TGTGCCAGTAGAGCCCCGACTAGAAGTGGAGCAGATACGCAGTATTTT; cdr3_aa: CASRAPTRSGADTQYF
d_call: TRBD1; v_call: TRBV14; j_call: TRBJ1-2; clone_size: NA; cdr3_nt: TGTGCCAGCACCCCGGACAGGGCCTCGGGCTACACCTTC; cdr3_aa: CASTPDRASGYTF
d_call: NA; v_call: TRBV20-1; j_call: TRBJ2-3; clone_size: medium-sized; cdr3_nt: TGCAGTGCTAGGGACACATCCACAGATACGCAGTATTTT; cdr3_aa: CSARDTSTDTQYF
d_call: NA; v_call: TRBV20-1; j_call: TRBJ1-1; clone_size: NA; cdr3_nt: TGCAGTGCCGACCTCAGGGACACTGAAGCTTTCTTT; cdr3_aa: CSADLRDTEAFF
d_call: NA; v_call: TRBV20-1; j_call: TRBJ2-7; clone_size: NA; cdr3_nt: TGCAGGAGCCACGAGCAGTACTTC; cdr3_aa: CRSHEQYF